The 17 T cell receptor beta chains reported below all come from one sample, sequenced in a study of response to subunit inactivated influenza vaccine. TCRdb independently ran MiXCR on the RT-PCR reads; one entry per CDR3 protein. The table lists more than 700,000 distinct CDR3 sequences, approximately 22% of them singletons. Sequences were derived from PBMCs from blood, sampled approximately 5 days after vaccination. Source of these receptors: a man aged 50-59 years who received an inactivated influenza vaccine.

This chain uses TRBV7-8 with TRBJ1-6; D uncertain. Germline CDR1 reads SGHVS; CDR2 reads FQNEAQ. V lost 5 bases, J lost 4 bases, and 12 bases lay in between. The CDR3 spans 15 residues. CDR3 coding DNA: TGTGCCAGCAGCCCCTCCGTACCGTATAATTCACCCCTCCACTTT. This codes for CASSPSVPYNSPLHF.

V gene TRBV5-1 combines with J gene TRBJ2-2; a weak D match, TRBD2 (7 bases). Trimming stripped 6 bases from V and 5 bases from J, with 26 bases between. This CDR3 is built from 18 residues. Germline CDR1 SGHRS, CDR2 YFSETQ. The DNA of the CDR3 is TGCGCCAGCAAGGGGGGACTATTCGGGGAGAATTGGACCGGGGAGCTGTTTTTT. Its protein is CASKGGLFGENWTGELFF.

This chain joins TRBV7-2 and TRBJ2-1; maybe TRBD1 (6 bases). The CDR3 length is 17 residues. CDR1 and CDR2 (germline): SGHTA, FQGNSA. With 0 bases removed from V and 4 bases from J, the gap between germline ends came to 16 bases. CDR3 residues: CASSLAGQSQGYNEQFF. The CDR3 DNA reads TGTGCCAGCAGCTTAGCGGGGCAGTCACAGGGATACAATGAGCAGTTCTTC.

Only a few counts were recorded for this clonotype. The chain links TRBV9 to TRBJ2-7; D call uncertain. Germline CDR1 and CDR2: SGDLS and YYNGEE. Trimming stripped 1 base from V and 0 bases from J, with 11 bases between. The length of the CDR3 is 15 residues. The CDR3 protein is CASSVSDGSSYEQYF. Written as DNA, the CDR3 is TGTGCCAGCAGCGTATCTGACGGAAGCTCCTACGAGCAGTACTTC.

Only a few counts were recorded for this clonotype. The rearrangement links TRBV12-3 or TRBV12-4 to TRBJ2-3; D gene uncertain. CDR3 length equals 13 residues. Between the trimmed V and J ends, which lost 3 bases and 6 bases, there was a span of 10 bases. The CDR3: CASSFSTLDTQYF. In DNA, the CDR3 is TGTGCCAGCAGTTTCTCCACACTTGATACGCAGTATTTT.

As to this clonotype: A much larger clone is a single base away; this may be a read error. The chain has TRBV24-1 and TRBJ1-2; D is ambiguous. The V end lost 4 bases, the J end lost 1 base, and 9 bases lay between the germline ends. The CDR3 sequence is 14 residues long. Germline loops: CDR1 KGHDR, CDR2 SFDVKD. CDR3 loop: CATSERSLNYGYTF. DNA of the CDR3: TGTGCCACCAGTGAACGGTCTCTTAACTATGGCTACACCTTC.

The chain uses TRBV9 and TRBJ2-5, with 7 bases fitting TRBD1. Germline V gene data show CDR1 as SGDLS and CDR2 as YYNGEE. The CDR3 is 15 residues long. V shed 0 bases, J shed 4 bases, and the junction held 6 bases outside the gene matches. Here the CDR3 reads CASSVGGGPRETQYF. The CDR3 coding sequence is TGTGCCAGCAGCGTAGGAGGGGGCCCCCGAGAGACCCAGTACTTC.

This clonotype turned up a few times. This chain connects TRBV6-2 or TRBV6-3 to TRBJ2-1; maybe TRBD1 (6 bases). V was shortened by 5 bases and J by 0 bases, with 11 bases between the two germline ends. The CDR3 has 15 amino acids. Germline assignment: CDR1 MNHEY and CDR2 SVGEGT. The CDR3 region has the DNA TGTGCCAGCAGTCTGGACAGATACTCCTACAATGAGCAGTTCTTC. Residues: CASSLDRYSYNEQFF.

The CDR3 bases are TGTGCCAGCAACCGGCGGGGGGGCGCGGAGACCCAGTACTTC. It yields the protein CASNRRGGAETQYF. The V and J genes are TRBV28 and TRBJ2-5, with 9 bases matching TRBD2. This CDR3 is built from 14 residues. From germline, CDR1 is MDHEN and CDR2 SYDVKM. The V and J ends lost 7 bases and 5 bases, in that order; junction bases with no gene match: 8. Full variable domain (missing parts from reference TRBV28 and TRBJ2-5): DVKVTQSSRYLVKRTGEKVFLECVQDMDHENMFWYRQDPGLGLRLIYFSYDVKMKEKGDIPEGYSVSREKKERFSLILESASTNQTSMYLCASNRRGGAETQYFGPGTRLLVL.

V is TRBV5-5 and J is TRBJ2-7, with TRBD1 matching 7 bases. Trimming took 5 bases from V and 0 from J; bases not matched to a gene: 8. The CDR3 contains 15 residues. The germline V gene has CDR1 SGHKS and CDR2 YYEKEE (reference sequence). The CDR3 sequence is CASRSDRASSYEQYF. The CDR3 nucleotides read TGTGCCAGCAGGTCTGACAGGGCCAGCTCCTACGAGCAGTACTTC.

This clonotype was counted a few times. V usage is TRBV20-1 and J usage is TRBJ2-2; no clear D. The CDR3 is 12 amino acids. Germline V gene lookup returns CDR1 DFQATT and CDR2 SNEGSKA (reference sequence). The V gene lost 0 bases and the J gene lost 7 bases, with 6 bases spanning the gap. The CDR3 protein is CSARDLGGELFF. In nucleotides, the CDR3 is TGCAGTGCTAGAGATCTAGGCGGGGAGCTGTTTTTT.

The table lists this clonotype with a few counts. V is TRBV20-1 and J is TRBJ1-5, with 7 nucleotides matching TRBD1. The V and J ends lost 3 bases and 1 base, in that order; junction bases with no gene match: 6. The germline V gene encodes CDR1 DFQATT and CDR2 SNEGSKA (reference sequence). The CDR3 contains 15 residues. CDR3 residues: CSARKGAGSNQPQHF. CDR3 coding DNA: TGCAGTGCTAGGAAGGGGGCGGGAAGCAATCAGCCCCAGCATTTT.

The chain recombines TRBV7-2 with TRBJ2-1; no clear D. The CDR3 has 14 residues. Germline CDR1 SGHTA, CDR2 FQGNSA. Between the trimmed V and J ends, which lost 1 base and 4 bases, there was a span of 8 bases. The CDR3 region is CASSLVQPYNEQFF. CDR3 DNA sequence: TGTGCCAGCAGCTTAGTACAGCCATACAATGAGCAGTTCTTC.

The V gene is TRBV6-2 or TRBV6-3, the J gene TRBJ2-5; the D is unclear. This CDR3 contains 15 residues. Germline CDR1 MNHEY, CDR2 SVGEGT. Trimming took 5 bases from V and 3 from J, leaving 16 bases between them. CDR3 residues: CASSPTRPLEETQYF. In DNA form, the CDR3 reads TGTGCCAGCAGTCCCACCCGTCCGCTAGAAGAGACCCAGTACTTC.

This clonotype was picked up many times. This chain uses TRBV12-3 or TRBV12-4 with TRBJ2-6, with D unresolved. The V end lost 6 bases, the J end lost 0 bases, and 9 bases lay between the germline ends. The CDR3 is 15 amino acids. CDR3 DNA: TGTGCCAGCAGCTTTAGGAGCTCTGGGGCCAACGTCCTGACTTTC. Its translation: CASSFRSSGANVLTF.

This clonotype was detected a few times. The genes are TRBV7-2 and TRBJ2-1; D could derive from TRBD1 or TRBD2 (5 bases each). V lost 5 bases to trimming and J lost 2 bases, with 16 bases between them. Germline values: CDR1 SGHTA, CDR2 FQGNSA. CDR3 size: 16 residues. The CDR3: CASSLIGTATYNEQFF. Written as DNA, the CDR3 is TGTGCCAGCAGCCTCATCGGGACGGCCACCTACAATGAGCAGTTCTTC.

In this sample, this clonotype turned up many times. The V call is TRBV20-1, the J call TRBJ1-5; D call uncertain. Germline CDR1 is DFQATT and CDR2 is SNEGSKA (reference sequence). CDR3 size: 14 residues. Trimming left V 0 bases short and J 5 bases short, with 11 bases between. Here the CDR3 DNA reads TGCAGTGCTAGAGATCAAGGCGGCTATCAGCCCCAGCATTTT. It specifies CSARDQGGYQPQHF.